This TCR beta chain was captured by sequencing in a study of cytomegalovirus exposure and HLA in healthy donors. Study-level points and caveats: The study listed some 160 cytomegalovirus-associated TCR beta chains. Roughly uniform sequencing depth across donors was assumed, possibly incorrectly. Productive rates of about 87% or about 30% were seen for most TCR beta V segments in an earlier analysis. Serostatus for CMV was the only available immune exposure information.

Researchers ran the PCR with 60 Vbeta and 13 Jbeta primers. Assay used: immunoSEQ multiplex PCR; TCRdb lists only in-frame clones, some missing. Here the sample spans 90,000 to 130,000 clones, around 85% being singletons. V lost 1 base and J 0 bases, leaving 10 bases between the germline ends. This CDR3 is 15 amino acids long. Germline CDR1 is SGHRS and CDR2 is YFSETQ. Points on this clone: Its antigen is still unknown.

Sequencing was performed on PBMCs. The chain employs TRBV5-1 and TRBJ1-1, with no clear D. This TCR was sampled from a middle-aged man in good health and CMV-seronegative. The CDR3 region is CASSLSPGMNTEAFF. For the CDR3, the DNA is TGCGCCAGCAGCTTGTCTCCGGGAATGAACACTGAAGCTTTCTTT.